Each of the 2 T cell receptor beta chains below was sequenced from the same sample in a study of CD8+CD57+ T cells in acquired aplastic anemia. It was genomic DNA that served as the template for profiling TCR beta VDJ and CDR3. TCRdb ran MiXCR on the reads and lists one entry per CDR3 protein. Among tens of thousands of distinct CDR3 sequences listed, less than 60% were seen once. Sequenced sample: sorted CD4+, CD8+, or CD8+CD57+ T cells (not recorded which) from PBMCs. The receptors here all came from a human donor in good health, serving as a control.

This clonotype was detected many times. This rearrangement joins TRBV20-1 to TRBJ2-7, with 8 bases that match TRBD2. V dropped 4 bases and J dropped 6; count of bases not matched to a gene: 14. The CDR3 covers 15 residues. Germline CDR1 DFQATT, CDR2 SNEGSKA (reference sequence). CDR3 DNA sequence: TGCAGTGCTAATCCCGGGACTAGTTCCTCGCTCGAGCAGTACTTC. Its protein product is CSANPGTSSSLEQYF.

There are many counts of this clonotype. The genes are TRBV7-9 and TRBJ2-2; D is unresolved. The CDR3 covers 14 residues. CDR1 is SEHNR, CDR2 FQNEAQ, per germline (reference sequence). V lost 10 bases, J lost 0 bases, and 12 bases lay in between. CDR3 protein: CAKSAVPNTGELFF. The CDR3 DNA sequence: TGTGCCAAATCGGCAGTCCCGAACACCGGGGAGCTGTTTTTT.